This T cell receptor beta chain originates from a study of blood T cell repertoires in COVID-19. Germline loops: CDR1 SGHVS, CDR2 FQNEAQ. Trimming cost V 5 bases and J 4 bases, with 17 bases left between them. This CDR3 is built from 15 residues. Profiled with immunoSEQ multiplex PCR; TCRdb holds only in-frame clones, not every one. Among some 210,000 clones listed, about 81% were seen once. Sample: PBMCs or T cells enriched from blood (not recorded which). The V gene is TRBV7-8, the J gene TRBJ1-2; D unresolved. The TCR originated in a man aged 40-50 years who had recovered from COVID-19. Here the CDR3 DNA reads TGTGCCAGCAGCCGAAAGCTCCCGGGGATCTATGGCTACACCTTC. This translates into CASSRKLPGIYGYTF.